The source of this T cell receptor (beta chain) is a study of radiation and T cells in renal cell carcinoma. Study overall: Nephrectomy followed 15 Gy stereotactic body radiation by 4 weeks.

The data were produced by immunoSEQ multiplex PCR, yet TCRdb's version contains in-frame clones alone and is incomplete. The sample includes about 140,000 clones, 83% of them seen just once. Concerning this clone itself: Its antigen is currently unknown.

Described time point: baseline pretreatment blood. The treatment is: 15 Gy SBRT to primary tumor, nephrectomy 4 weeks later. Findings and limits, study-wide: Pretreatment tumor biopsies were lacking, so baseline clonotypes are unknown.

This clonotype originated in a woman aged 50 to 60 with renal cell carcinoma. Source: blood, taken from a patient whose treatment included radiotherapy and nephrectomy.

As DNA, the CDR3 is TGTGCCAGCGGAGGGGGAAATAATAACAATGAGCAGTTCTTC. Its protein is CASGGGNNNNEQFF. This chain links TRBV9 with TRBJ2-1; D may match TRBD1 or TRBD2 (6 bases each). Germline assignment: CDR1 SGDLS and CDR2 YYNGEE. The CDR3 has 14 amino acids. V gave up 7 bases and J gave up 5 bases, with 16 bases separating them. Drawing the rest from reference TRBV9 and TRBJ2-1, the complete variable domain is DSGVTQTPKHLITATGQRVTLRCSPRSGDLSVYWYQQSLDQGLQFLIQYYNGEERAKGNILERFSAQQFPDLHSELNLSSLELGDSALYFCASGGGNNNNEQFFGPGTRLTVL.